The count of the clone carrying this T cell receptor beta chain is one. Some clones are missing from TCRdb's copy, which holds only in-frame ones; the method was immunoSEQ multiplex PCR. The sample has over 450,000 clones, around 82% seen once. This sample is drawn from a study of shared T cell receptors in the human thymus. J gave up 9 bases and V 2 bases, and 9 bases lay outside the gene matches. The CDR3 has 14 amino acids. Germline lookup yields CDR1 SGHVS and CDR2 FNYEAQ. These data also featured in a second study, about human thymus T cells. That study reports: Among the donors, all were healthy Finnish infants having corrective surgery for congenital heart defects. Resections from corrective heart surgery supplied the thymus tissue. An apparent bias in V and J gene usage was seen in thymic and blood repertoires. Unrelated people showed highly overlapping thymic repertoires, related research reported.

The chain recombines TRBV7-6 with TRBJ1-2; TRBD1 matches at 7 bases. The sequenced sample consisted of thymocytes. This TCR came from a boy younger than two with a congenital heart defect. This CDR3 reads CASSLPGQTWSYTF. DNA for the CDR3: TGTGCCAGCAGCTTACCGGGACAGACCTGGAGCTACACCTTC.